One T cell receptor (beta chain) is described in this entry. Its specificity is unknown. The CDR3 length is 16 residues. Germline CDR1 reads SGHTA; CDR2 reads FQGNSA. V dropped 5 bases and J dropped 4; count of bases not matched to a gene: 10. The PCR employed 60 Vbeta primers together with 13 Jbeta primers. Clones were read by immunoSEQ multiplex PCR, and TCRdb kept only the in-frame ones, dropping some. The table has about 68,000 clones, 75% to 85% seen once. This specimen belongs to a study of cytomegalovirus exposure and HLA in healthy donors. Notes on the study in general: It was assumed in the presence/absence analyses that sequencing depth was roughly uniform across donors.

This TCR was sampled from a human donor in good health. This chain connects TRBV7-2 to TRBJ2-3; TRBD2 matches 9 bases. Sequencing used PBMCs. Here the CDR3 reads CASSRRGGGAADTQYF. The CDR3 DNA is TGTGCCAGCAGCCGGCGGGGCGGGGGGGCAGCAGATACGCAGTATTTT.